The 21 T cell receptor beta chains reported below all come from one sample, sequenced in a study of human T cells and chemical hapten exposure. Time point: patch test 2, 6 weeks after DPC sensitization. Treatment reported: therapeutic diphenylcyclopropenone sensitization with weekly scalp DPC. Whole blood, unfractionated, served as the material for total RNA extraction. MiXCR, applied by TCRdb to the RACE reads, yields one record per CDR3 protein. The repertoire holds tens of thousands of distinct CDR3 sequences, with 9.5% to 10% as singletons. This specimen consisted of whole blood, obtained in connection with sensitization to the hapten diphenylcyclopropenone (DPC). All receptors come from a woman younger than 45 with alopecia areata. Some clones in this sample may be carry-over from other donors' samples.

This chain connects TRBV6-6 to TRBJ2-5; 11 bases are a match to TRBD2. V lost 3 bases, J lost 5 bases, and 5 bases stayed unmatched. The CDR3 totals 15 residues. Germline V gene sequence: CDR1 MNHNY, CDR2 SVGAGI (reference sequence). Here the CDR3 DNA reads TGTGCCAGCAGTTATCAAAGGACTAGCGGGGAGACCCAGTACTTC. This gives the protein CASSYQRTSGETQYF.

The chain employs TRBV6-5 and TRBJ2-2, with D possibly matching TRBD1 (6 bases). The germline V gene encodes CDR1 MNHEY and CDR2 SVGAGI. The V end lost 2 bases, the J end lost 6 bases, and 22 bases lay between the germline ends. The CDR3 is made up of 18 amino acids. Here the CDR3 DNA reads TGTGCCAGCAGTTACGACCCCGGTAGACAGGTCGGGTCCGGGGAGCTGTTTTTT. As protein: CASSYDPGRQVGSGELFF.

At least ten counts were recorded for this clonotype. The V gene is TRBV5-4, the J gene TRBJ2-5; D gene unclear. The CDR3 contains 14 residues. V was trimmed by 0 bases and J by 7 bases, leaving 13 bases between them. Germline CDR1 SGHNT, CDR2 YYREEE (reference sequence). CDR3 sequence reads: CASSLVGVTVTQYF. The CDR3 DNA follows: TGTGCCAGCAGCTTGGTTGGGGTAACCGTGACCCAGTACTTC. Full variable domain (outside the CDR3, taken from reference TRBV5-4 and TRBJ2-5): ETGVTQSPTHLIKTRGQQVTLRCSSQSGHNTVSWYQQALGQGPQFIFQYYREEENGRGNFPPRFSGLQFPNYSSELNVNALELDDSALYLCASSLVGVTVTQYFGPGTRLLVL.

Many counts were recorded for this clonotype. The chain recombines TRBV18 with TRBJ1-4, with TRBD1 identical over 8 bases. From germline, CDR1 is KGHSH and CDR2 LQKENI. The CDR3 length is 15 residues. The V and J ends lost 6 bases and 6 bases, in that order; junction bases with no gene match: 9. CDR3 sequence reads: CASSSTRGRDEKLFF. The CDR3 DNA reads TGTGCCAGCTCGTCGACCAGGGGGCGCGATGAAAAACTGTTTTTT.

This clonotype occurred a few times. The chain joins TRBV24-1 to TRBJ2-7; 8 positions agree with TRBD1. The trim removed 3 bases at V and 0 bases at J, leaving 6 bases unmatched. Germline values: CDR1 KGHDR, CDR2 SFDVKD. This CDR3 comprises 16 residues. CDR3 protein: CATSDPDRGVSYEQYF. Here the CDR3 DNA reads TGTGCCACCAGTGATCCCGACAGGGGAGTCTCCTACGAGCAGTACTTC.

J is TRBJ2-1 and V is TRBV20-1, with TRBD2 as a possible D gene (6 bases). CDR1 is DFQATT and CDR2 is SNEGSKA in the germline V gene (reference sequence). CDR3 length equals 15 residues. Trimming shortened V by 6 bases and J by 0 bases, and 15 bases separated the two germline ends. CDR3 bases: TGCAGTGCCCGGGGGAGTCTCTTCTCCTACAATGAGCAGTTCTTC. Its translation: CSARGSLFSYNEQFF.

This clonotype was seen many times. The chain employs TRBV2 and TRBJ2-5, with TRBD2 as a possible D gene (5 bases). The CDR3 consists of 13 residues. CDR1 and CDR2 from the germline V gene are SNHLY and FYNNEI. V lost 6 bases to trimming and J lost 7 bases, with 15 bases between them. This CDR3 reads CASSHEDAGTQYF. In DNA, the CDR3 is TGTGCCAGCAGCCATGAGGACGCGGGGACCCAGTACTTC.

This clonotype was seen only a few times. V usage is TRBV6-2 or TRBV6-3 and J usage is TRBJ2-3; D is ambiguous. V was trimmed by 3 bases and J by 4 bases, leaving 17 bases between them. The CDR3 runs to 16 residues. Germline V gene lookup returns CDR1 MNHEY and CDR2 SVGEGT. The CDR3 spells CASSYLPNLVADTQYF. CDR3 DNA: TGTGCCAGCAGTTATCTCCCTAATTTGGTGGCAGATACGCAGTATTTT.

The V gene is TRBV2, the J gene TRBJ1-1, with unresolved D. Germline CDR1 and CDR2: SNHLY and FYNNEI. The V and J ends lost 6 bases and 5 bases respectively, with 16 bases between them. CDR3 length: 14 residues. The CDR3 DNA follows: TGTGCCAGCAGGAGAGAGGTCTTGAGGACTGAAGCTTTCTTT. It codes for CASRREVLRTEAFF.

This clonotype was detected a few times. This chain uses TRBV12-3 or TRBV12-4 with TRBJ2-7; maybe TRBD2 (6 bases). With 4 bases removed from V and 0 bases from J, the gap between germline ends came to 13 bases. The CDR3 sequence is 15 residues long. CDR3 amino acids: CASSYIRGSSYEQYF. In nucleotides, the CDR3 is TGTGCCAGCAGTTATATTCGGGGGAGCTCCTACGAGCAGTACTTC.

This clonotype was observed a handful of times. DNA of the CDR3: TGTGCCAGCAGCCGGGCAACAGATACGCAGTATTTT. As protein: CASSRATDTQYF. The chain is built from TRBV7-9 and TRBJ2-3; D is uncertain. V was cut by 5 bases and J by 3 bases, with 6 bases left in between. CDR1 and CDR2 from the germline V gene are SEHNR and FQNEAQ (reference sequence). The CDR3 has 12 amino acids.

This chain joins TRBV6-1 and TRBJ1-2; maybe TRBD1 (6 bases). Germline V gene sequence: CDR1 MNHNS, CDR2 SASEGT. V lost 8 bases and J 8 bases, leaving 15 bases between the germline ends. The CDR3 contains 12 residues. CDR3 nucleotides: TGTGCCAGCGCCACAGGGATTCGCGGCTACACCTTC. It yields the protein CASATGIRGYTF.

This clonotype was seen many times. The gene calls are TRBV6-1 and TRBJ1-6, with a possible D match to TRBD1 (5 bases). This CDR3 contains 15 residues. Germline CDR1 MNHNS, CDR2 SASEGT. The V and J ends lost 7 bases and 5 bases respectively, with 15 bases between them. The CDR3 loop reads CASTQGAVNNSPLHF. DNA of the CDR3: TGTGCCAGCACCCAAGGGGCCGTGAATAATTCACCCCTCCACTTT.

The genes are TRBV5-6 and TRBJ2-2; D not resolved. The CDR3 sequence is 14 residues long. Germline-derived CDR1 and CDR2 are SGHDT and YYEEEE. With 1 base removed from V and 7 bases from J, the gap between germline ends came to 11 bases. This CDR3 reads CASSLISWGGELFF. The CDR3 region has the DNA TGTGCCAGCAGCTTGATTTCCTGGGGCGGGGAGCTGTTTTTT.

Concerning this clonotype: A junction boundary mismatches the germline segment, possibly from a read error. The CDR3 region has the DNA TGCAGCGTTGTCTTAGTCGGCCGCCTGCCAATTTTT. The encoded protein is CSVVLVGRLPIF. The chain links TRBV29-1 to TRBJ1-1, with D unresolved. Germline loops: CDR1 SQVTM, CDR2 ANQGSEA. This CDR3 comprises 12 residues.

This sequence joins TRBV4-1 and TRBJ1-1; 7 nucleotides match TRBD1. Germline V gene lookup returns CDR1 MGHRA and CDR2 YSYEKL. The V and J ends lost 6 bases and 3 bases, in that order; junction bases with no gene match: 4. The CDR3 totals 13 residues. The CDR3 DNA is TGCGCCAGCAGGACAGGGCGGGACACTGAAGCTTTCTTT. This gives the protein CASRTGRDTEAFF.

This clonotype was observed at least ten times. This chain connects TRBV7-9 to TRBJ2-3, with D possibly called TRBD1 or TRBD2 (5 bases each). Deletions cut 5 bases from V and 4 bases from J, with 13 bases between. Germline V gene lookup returns CDR1 SEHNR and CDR2 FQNEAQ (reference sequence). The CDR3 is 14 amino acids. As DNA, the CDR3 is TGTGCCAGCAGCACTAAGCAGGGACCAGATACGCAGTATTTT. The encoded protein is CASSTKQGPDTQYF.

This clonotype was counted between two and nine times. The rearrangement uses TRBV7-2 and TRBJ2-2; D is perhaps TRBD1 or TRBD2 (5 bases each). The length of the CDR3 is 15 residues. V lost 6 bases and J 0 bases, leaving 11 bases between the germline ends. Germline values: CDR1 SGHTA, CDR2 FQGNSA. The CDR3 reads CASSRDHANTGELFF. The DNA for the CDR3 is TGTGCCAGCAGTCGGGACCACGCGAACACCGGGGAGCTGTTTTTT.

This clonotype has a handful of counts. The V call is TRBV7-2, the J call TRBJ1-4; a weak D match, TRBD1 (6 bases). Per germline, CDR1 SGHTA and CDR2 FQGNSA. V was trimmed by 8 bases and J by 5 bases, leaving 15 bases between them. The CDR3 has 14 amino acids. Written as DNA, the CDR3 is TGTGCCAGCGGGGGGGGCAGAGCCAATGAAAAACTGTTTTTT. Translation gives CASGGGRANEKLFF.

This clonotype has only one observation. The final CDR3 position lacks the conserved phenylalanine or tryptophan, pointing to a likely read error. The genes are TRBV28 and TRBJ2-3, with D tentatively TRBD1 (5 bases). In germline, CDR1 is MDHEN, CDR2 SYDVKM. The CDR3 is 14 residues long. V was trimmed by 4 bases and J by 6 bases, leaving 14 bases between them. The CDR3 nucleotides are TGTGCCAGCAGTTGGAGCAGGGTCATGGATACGCAGTATTTG. Its translation: CASSWSRVMDTQYL.

The CDR3 bases are TGCAGCGTGCAGCAGGGAGGAAGGGAAGCTTTCTTT. It codes for CSVQQGGREAFF. This chain connects TRBV29-1 to TRBJ1-1; tentative D call: TRBD1 (5 bases). V lost 6 bases and J 8 bases, leaving 16 bases between the germline ends. CDR1 is SQVTM and CDR2 is ANQGSEA in the germline V gene. This CDR3 has 12 amino acids.